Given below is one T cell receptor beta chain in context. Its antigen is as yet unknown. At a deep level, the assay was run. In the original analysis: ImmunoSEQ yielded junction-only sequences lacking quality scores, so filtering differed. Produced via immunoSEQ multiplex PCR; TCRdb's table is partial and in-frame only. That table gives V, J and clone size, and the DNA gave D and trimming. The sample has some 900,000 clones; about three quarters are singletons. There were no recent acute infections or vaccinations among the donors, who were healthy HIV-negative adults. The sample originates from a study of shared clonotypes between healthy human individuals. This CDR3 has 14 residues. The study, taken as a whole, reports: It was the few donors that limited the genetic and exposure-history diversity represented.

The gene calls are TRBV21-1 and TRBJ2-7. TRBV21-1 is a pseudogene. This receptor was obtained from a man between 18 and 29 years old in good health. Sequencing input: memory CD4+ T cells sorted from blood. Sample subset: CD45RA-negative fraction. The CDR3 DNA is TGTGCCAGCACGACACAGGGACTCTCCTACGAGCAGTACTTC. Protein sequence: CASTTQGLSYEQYF.